The rows below give T cell receptor beta chains drawn from one sample of a study of human T cells and chemical hapten exposure. TCRdb redid the calling of the RACE reads with MiXCR, one entry per CDR3 protein. In the table there are 300,000 to 400,000 distinct CDR3 sequences, 4.5% to 5.5% of which are singletons. Specimen: whole blood, collected in connection with sensitization to the hapten diphenylcyclopropenone (DPC). All receptors come from a woman aged 45-65 years with alopecia areata. Some clones in this sample may be carry-over from other donors' samples. Each CDR3 is given with its conserved first and last residue. D genes are given only for firm matches. Where a row states a size, it is once, few, many or the class of an expanded clone; other rows omit it.

.	TRBJ1-2	few	15	TRBV11-2	TGTGCCAGCAGCCGCCGAGGGGGAGGGGGCTATGGCTACACCTTC	CASSRRGGGGYGYTF
.	TRBJ1-5	.	15	TRBV12-5	TGTGCTAGTGGCCTTGGACAGTGGGGCAATCAGCCCCAGCATTTT	CASGLGQWGNQPQHF
.	TRBJ1-1	.	13	TRBV7-6	TGTGCCAGCAGCCTTCGCCTTGAGACTGAAGCTTTCTTT	CASSLRLETEAFF
TRBD1	TRBJ2-1	many	17	TRBV7-2	TGTGCCAGCAGCTACCCCCGACAGGGGCGGACCTACAATGAGCAGTTCTTC	CASSYPRQGRTYNEQFF
.	TRBJ1-5	few	12	TRBV6-2/TRBV6-3	TGTGCCAGCACCAGAACGGGTCAGCCCCAGCATTTT	CASTRTGQPQHF
TRBD1	TRBJ1-3	few	22	TRBV7-7	TGTGCCAGCAGCTCTAAGATTGGGACGACAGGGGCCCGTCCGAGCTCTGGAAACACCATATATTTT	CASSSKIGTTGARPSSGNTIYF
TRBD2	TRBJ2-3	few	17	TRBV20-1	TGCAGTGCTAGACCGGGACTAGCGGGAGGAGAGGCAGATACGCAGTATTTT	CSARPGLAGGEADTQYF
.	TRBJ2-3	.	13	TRBV28	TGTGCGGGCGGGCAGCCAGACACAGATACGCAGTATTTT	CAGGQPDTDTQYF
.	TRBJ1-6	many	14	TRBV20-1	TGCAGTGCTAACCCGGACTCCTATAATTCACCCCTCCACTTT	CSANPDSYNSPLHF
TRBD2	TRBJ2-1	many	19	TRBV29-1	TGCAGCGTGGGACCTAAGCCGGGACTAGCGGATAGTTCCTACAATGAGCAGTTCTTC	CSVGPKPGLADSSYNEQFF
.	TRBJ2-2	many	14	TRBV27	TGTGCCAGCAGTCCGAAGTTTCTAGCCGGGGAGCTGTTTTTT	CASSPKFLAGELFF